This T cell receptor (beta chain) was profiled in a study of graft-versus-host responses after intestinal transplantation (dated by TCRdb to 2020 to 2023). In the study overall: Multivisceral, liver-intestinal, or isolated intestinal transplants were received by the recipients. Donor T cell macrochimerism was defined as a peak of at least 4% donor T cells among recipient peripheral blood mononuclear cells. Alloreactive clones were identified by sequencing pre-transplant mixed lymphocyte reaction products and comparing them with unstimulated pre-transplant donor and recipient T cells. Rather than being sequenced by the commercial service, samples from a few later patients were sequenced in-house on an Illumina MiSeq and processed with MiXCR. Bulk TCR-beta CDR3 sequencing was used to track graft-versus-host and host-versus-graft alloreactive T cell clones in the graft, circulation and bone marrow after intestinal transplantation. All recipients received anti-thymocyte globulin induction followed by maintenance tacrolimus and steroids for about three years. Of the approximately 25 intestinal transplant recipients enrolled in the cohort, one of whom was a retransplant, a few patients without pretransplant specimens were excluded. What the work shows at the level of the full study, not this receptor alone: The conclusions were limited by the relatively low number and heterogeneity of the intestinal transplant patients. In the allografts of patients with donor T cell macrochimerism, GvH to HvG T cell clonal ratios were high. Early after transplant, peak levels of circulating GvH clones were found to be associated with declines in HvG clones. GvH clones turned up in recipient bone marrow, with some appearing earlier in ileal mucosa or blood, a pattern consistent with an intestinal mucosal origin.

The germline V gene sets CDR1 to SGDLS and CDR2 to YYNGEE. Including cysteine and phenylalanine, the CDR3 has 16 amino acids. Solely the CDR3 DNA is kept, with 48 bases framed from the first base. V lost 4 bases and J lost 7 bases, and the count of bases not matched to a germline gene is 8. The sample's time point label is to be understood as: cells obtained before transplantation from donor or recipient. CD3+CD4+ and CD3+CD8+ populations were FACS-sorted from unstimulated pre-transplant donor and recipient cells taken from spleen or lymph nodes. Library creation used the immunoSEQ multiplex PCR assay. For most patients, genomic DNA was isolated with the Qiagen DNeasy Blood and Tissue Kit and shipped frozen to Adaptive Biotechnologies for TCR sequencing. High-throughput TCR-beta CDR3 sequencing of genomic DNA from most patients was performed by Adaptive Biotechnologies. The published analysis was carried out like this. Adaptive's ImmunoSEQ software was the source of the TCR sequencing data for 15 to 20 patients, while three other patients were processed with MiXCR and VDJtools. CD4 versus CD8 sorting errors were corrected by removing sequences found in both subsets at a frequency ratio below 5:1. Because the origin of CDR3 nucleotide sequences shared between donor and recipient could not be assigned, those sequences were removed. To count as alloreactive, a clone needed at least 2-fold expansion over unstimulated cells and a minimum CFSE-low frequency of 0.002% (template counts) or 0.001% (read counts). A clone was considered mappable if detected in the sequenced pre-transplant spleen, lymph node, or MLR CFSE-low populations of the donor or recipient. Cumulative frequency of alloreactive clones was calculated as a percentage of all sequences weighted by copy number. Entries here come from immuneACCESS through TCRdb and include only in-frame sequences with V and J called. Some clones fail to appear in such tables; in the studies checked, an unresolved V gene covers under half of the shortfall, and the cause of the remainder is unknown. Clone size and V and J calls were adopted from that table, with D and trimming inferred from the DNA. The sample records under 95,000 clones, about 87% of which are singletons. The ten largest clones capture around 0.27% of the sample.

Comments on this clone: The target of this receptor is not known. Qualities for individual bases were not recorded, and no much larger clone is one base off.

The receptor was isolated from a human donor who was the organ donor for an intestinal transplant. The chain is made from TRBV9 and TRBJ2-1, with TRBD2 identical over 13 junction bases. Material: unstimulated CD4+ T cells sorted from spleen or lymph node cells, obtained before transplant. In nucleotides, the sequence is TGTGCCAGCAGCACACCACTAGCGGGGGGGCATAATGAGCAGTTCTTC. Its coded protein is CASSTPLAGGHNEQFF.